Shown below are 25 T cell receptor beta chains from a single sample sequenced in a study of blood T cell repertoires in COVID-19. The method was immunoSEQ multiplex PCR; TCRdb's version includes in-frame clones alone and lacks a portion of them. The profile covers some 400,000 clones, with 90% appearing a single time and about 6.8% taken by the ten largest. Sequencing was carried out using peripheral blood. All receptors derive from a man aged 18 to 30 with active or convalescent COVID-19.

The chain joins TRBV27 to TRBJ1-2; a possible D gene is TRBD1 (5 bases). Germline CDR1 reads MNHEY; CDR2 reads SMNVEV (reference sequence). V was clipped by 3 bases and J by 1 base, with 9 bases between them. The CDR3 has 14 residues. CDR3 DNA sequence: TGTGCCAGCAGTTTGTTCCAGGGTAACTATGGCTACACCTTC. Amino acid sequence: CASSLFQGNYGYTF.

V usage is TRBV10-3 and J usage is TRBJ2-1; 7 nucleotides align to TRBD2. The CDR3 totals 14 residues. Germline-derived CDR1 and CDR2 are ENHRY and SYGVKD. The ends lost 9 bases at V and 6 bases at J; junction bases unmatched: 11. CDR3 residues: CAIRNGEGLNEQFF. The CDR3 DNA follows: TGTGCCATAAGGAACGGGGAGGGCCTCAATGAGCAGTTCTTC.

The CDR3 is CASRRQGRDTEAFF. In DNA form, the CDR3 reads TGTGCCAGCAGAAGACAGGGGCGCGACACTGAAGCTTTCTTT. The rearrangement uses TRBV5-7 and TRBJ1-1; TRBD1 matches 8 bases. TRBV5-7 is classed as an ORF, of uncertain function. Trimming took 5 bases from V and 3 from J; bases not matched to a gene: 6. CDR3 size: 14 residues.

The chain has TRBV7-9 and TRBJ2-2; 10 bases are a match to TRBD2. Per the germline V gene, CDR1 is SEHNR and CDR2 is FQNEAQ (reference sequence). J gave up 3 bases and V 3 bases, and 4 bases lay outside the gene matches. This CDR3 is 16 amino acids long. The chain's CDR3 is CASSFELAGYTGELFF. In nucleotides, the CDR3 is TGTGCCAGCAGCTTTGAACTAGCGGGATACACCGGGGAGCTGTTTTTT.

This clone was seen just once. This chain links TRBV28 with TRBJ1-5; tentative D call: TRBD1 (5 bases). From germline, CDR1 is MDHEN and CDR2 SYDVKM. V was cut by 9 bases and J by 2 bases, with 17 bases left in between. This CDR3 comprises 15 residues. The CDR3 DNA is TGTGCCAGTGTCACGGGGGGTTTTCGCAATCAGCCCCAGCATTTT. It yields the protein CASVTGGFRNQPQHF.

V usage is TRBV9 and J usage is TRBJ2-7; no firm D call. Germline CDR1 reads SGDLS; CDR2 reads YYNGEE. Deletions cut 0 bases from V and 2 bases from J, with 9 bases between. This CDR3 has 14 amino acids. DNA for the CDR3: TGTGCCAGCAGCGTAGATCAGTTCGCCTACGAGCAGTACTTC. Translation gives CASSVDQFAYEQYF.

The rearrangement joins TRBV7-8 to TRBJ2-7, with D possibly being TRBD1 (5 bases). The V gene lost 2 bases and the J gene lost 6 bases, with 11 bases spanning the gap. This CDR3 contains 13 residues. Germline CDR1 reads SGHVS; CDR2 reads FQNEAQ. Here the CDR3 DNA reads TGTGCCAGCAGCTTAAGGGGAAAGGCCGAGCAGTACTTC. Its translation is CASSLRGKAEQYF.

V is TRBV7-9 and J is TRBJ2-5, with TRBD2 as a possible D gene (6 bases). Trimming pared 1 base from V and 5 bases from J, leaving 11 bases between. The germline gives CDR1 SEHNR, CDR2 FQNEAQ (reference sequence). The CDR3 is 14 residues long. CDR3: CASSLESGRETQYF. Written as DNA, the CDR3 is TGTGCCAGCAGCTTAGAGTCGGGGAGGGAGACCCAGTACTTC.

This chain links TRBV7-3 with TRBJ2-2; TRBD2 agrees at 16 bases. Unmatched junction bases numbered 3, after V lost 1 base and J lost 4 bases. Germline V gene lookup returns CDR1 SGHTA and CDR2 FQGTGA. The CDR3 runs to 18 residues. The CDR3 DNA is TGTGCCAGCAGCTTAAAGGGACTAGCGGGAGGGTCCACCGGGGAGCTGTTTTTT. This codes for CASSLKGLAGGSTGELFF. Full variable domain (outside the CDR3, taken from reference TRBV7-3 and TRBJ2-2): GAGVSQTPSNKVTEKGKYVELRCDPISGHTALYWYRQSLGQGPEFLIYFQGTGAADDSGLPNDRFFAVRPEGSVSTLKIQRTERGDSAVYLCASSLKGLAGGSTGELFFGEGSRLTVL.

This chain connects TRBV7-9 to TRBJ1-1; 11 nucleotides match TRBD1. The germline V gene encodes CDR1 SEHNR and CDR2 FQNEAQ (reference sequence). CDR3 length: 15 residues. V shed 5 bases, J shed 9 bases, and the junction held 11 bases outside the gene matches. The CDR3 spells CASSLSGTGGSQAFF. Here the CDR3 DNA reads TGTGCCAGCAGCCTTTCCGGGACAGGGGGATCTCAAGCTTTCTTT. Full variable domain (remainder filled in from reference TRBV7-9 and TRBJ1-1): DTGVSQNPRHKITKRGQNVTFRCDPISEHNRLYWYRQTLGQGPEFLTYFQNEAQLEKSRLLSDRFSAERPKGSFSTLEIQRTEQGDSAMYLCASSLSGTGGSQAFFGQGTRLTVV.

This clone was recorded at least ten times. The same CDR3 is also encoded by other DNA sequences in this sample. The rearrangement links TRBV5-5 to TRBJ2-7, with a possible D match to TRBD1 (6 bases). The CDR3 length is 13 residues. Germline V gene lookup returns CDR1 SGHKS and CDR2 YYEKEE (reference sequence). V lost 2 bases to trimming and J lost 2 bases, with 8 bases between them. CDR3 nucleotide sequence: TGTGCCAGCAGCTTACAGGGAGCCTACGAGCAGTACTTC. It encodes CASSLQGAYEQYF. Full variable domain (missing parts from reference TRBV5-5 and TRBJ2-7): DAGVTQSPTHLIKTRGQQVTLRCSPISGHKSVSWYQQVLGQGPQFIFQYYEKEERGRGNFPDRFSARQFPNYSSELNVNALLLGDSALYLCASSLQGAYEQYFGPGTRLTVT.

The CDR3 loop is CASSQGGASGGSGGELFF. Written as DNA, the CDR3 is TGTGCCAGCAGCCAAGGCGGGGCTAGCGGGGGTTCTGGCGGGGAGCTGTTTTTT. This chain uses TRBV3-1 (or the pseudogene TRBV3-2) with TRBJ2-2; 10 bases align to TRBD2. Per the germline V gene, CDR1 is LGHDT and CDR2 is YNNKEL (reference sequence). With V trimmed by 1 base and J by 7 bases, 12 bases remained unmatched. There are 18 residues in the CDR3.

About this clone: One junction end does not reproduce the germline sequence, and a read error may be involved. The gene calls are TRBV24-1 and TRBJ2-6; TRBD1 aligns across 7 bases. The germline V gene encodes CDR1 KGHDR and CDR2 SFDVKD. This CDR3 spans 17 amino acids. The CDR3 loop is CATRGQVDSSGANVLTF. CDR3 bases: TGTGCCACCAGAGGACAGGTCGACAGCTCTGGGGCCAACGTGCTGACTTTC.

This clone came up a few times. V is TRBV4-1 and J is TRBJ1-1; 8 bases line up with TRBD1. The V segment lost 3 bases and the J segment 5 bases; nucleotides outside the gene matches: 8. The CDR3 loop spans 15 amino acids. The germline gives CDR1 MGHRA, CDR2 YSYEKL. The CDR3 protein is CASSQPDRDRTEAFF. The CDR3, as DNA: TGCGCCAGCAGCCAGCCCGACAGGGACAGGACTGAAGCTTTCTTT.

V and J are TRBV11-2 and TRBJ2-7; 7 nucleotides match TRBD1. The junction had 1 base not matched to a gene; V was cut back by 1 base and J by 1 base. This CDR3 contains 14 residues. Germline V gene sequence: CDR1 SGHAT, CDR2 FQNNGV. The CDR3 nucleotides are TGTGCCAGCAGCTTAGCACAGGGGTCCTACGAGCAGTACTTC. It codes for CASSLAQGSYEQYF. Using reference TRBV11-2 and TRBJ2-7 for the parts outside the CDR3, the full variable domain is EAGVAQSPRYKIIEKRQSVAFWCNPISGHATLYWYQQILGQGPKLLIQFQNNGVVDDSQLPKDRFSAERLKGVDSTLKIQPAKLEDSAVYLCASSLAQGSYEQYFGPGTRLTVT.

The rearrangement links TRBV27 to TRBJ2-3; 10 nucleotides agree with TRBD2. The CDR3 consists of 15 residues. V shed 5 bases, J shed 6 bases, and the junction held 8 bases outside the gene matches. Germline V lookup: CDR1 MNHEY, CDR2 SMNVEV (reference sequence). CDR3 sequence: CASSLSGGPVDTQYF. In nucleotides, the CDR3 is TGTGCCAGCAGTCTTAGCGGGGGGCCCGTGGATACGCAGTATTTT.

V is TRBV27 and J is TRBJ1-4; D is perhaps TRBD1 (5 bases). The CDR3 consists of 14 residues. Between the trimmed V and J ends, which lost 5 bases and 8 bases, there was a span of 15 bases. Germline-derived CDR1 and CDR2 are MNHEY and SMNVEV (reference sequence). The CDR3 here is CASSEGAYREKLFF. The CDR3 bases are TGTGCCAGCAGTGAAGGGGCCTACCGGGAAAAACTGTTTTTT.

The V call is TRBV6-6, the J call TRBJ2-3; 7 bases align to TRBD2. Germline CDR1 and CDR2: MNHNY and SVGAGI (reference sequence). The J segment lost 6 bases and the V segment lost 5 bases, leaving 14 bases of the junction unmatched. The CDR3 consists of 16 residues. CDR3 loop: CASSNPLAGAPDTQYF. CDR3 in DNA: TGTGCCAGCAGTAACCCCTTGGCGGGAGCGCCCGATACGCAGTATTTT.

V and J are TRBV7-9 and TRBJ1-5; D uncertain. Germline V gene sequence: CDR1 SEHNR, CDR2 FQNEAQ (reference sequence). The CDR3 loop spans 16 amino acids. Trimming removed 5 bases at V and 2 bases at J, with 16 bases between. The CDR3 spells CASSPVGYSGNQPQHF. CDR3 in DNA: TGTGCCAGCAGCCCCGTTGGGTATAGCGGCAATCAGCCCCAGCATTTT.

A word on this clone: The same CDR3 can be traced to other DNA sequences in this sample. The chain is built from TRBV18 and TRBJ2-5; D is uncertain. The CDR3 runs to 12 residues. CDR1 and CDR2 (germline): KGHSH, LQKENI. V was clipped by 6 bases and J by 3 bases, with 8 bases between them. This CDR3 reads CASSPSEETQYF. CDR3 nucleotide sequence: TGTGCCAGCTCTCCCTCCGAAGAGACCCAGTACTTC.

The J gene is TRBJ1-5, the V gene TRBV28, with 10 bases matching TRBD1. V lost 6 bases, J lost 2 bases, and 7 bases stayed unmatched. Germline loops: CDR1 MDHEN, CDR2 SYDVKM. This CDR3 region has 16 residues. The CDR3 reads CASRGDRGRGNQPQHF. The CDR3 DNA sequence: TGTGCCAGCAGAGGGGACAGGGGTCGAGGCAATCAGCCCCAGCATTTT.

The gene calls are TRBV5-1 and TRBJ2-1; 9 bases are shared with TRBD1. Germline V gene lookup returns CDR1 SGHRS and CDR2 YFSETQ. After removal of 4 bases from V and 4 bases from J, the junction contained 6 bases not matched to a gene. This CDR3 comprises 15 residues. The DNA for the CDR3 is TGCGCCAGCAGCACGACAGGGGGAAAATACAATGAGCAGTTCTTC. Translated, it gives CASSTTGGKYNEQFF.

The V and J genes are TRBV4-2 and TRBJ1-6; TRBD1 aligns across 8 bases. The V and J ends lost 2 bases and 6 bases, in that order; junction bases with no gene match: 3. Germline V gene lookup returns CDR1 LGHNA and CDR2 YNFKEQ. The CDR3 loop spans 15 amino acids. The CDR3 spells CASSQPDRANSPLHF. The CDR3 bases are TGTGCCAGCAGCCAACCGGACAGGGCTAATTCACCCCTCCACTTT.

This clone has just one count. The chain is built from TRBV7-9 and TRBJ2-7; TRBD2 is a possible D gene (5 bases). Germline CDR1 and CDR2: SEHNR and FQNEAQ (reference sequence). V lost 2 bases and J lost 0, with 5 bases in between. CDR3 size: 13 residues. The CDR3 here is CASSLRGSYEQYF. CDR3 nucleotide sequence: TGTGCCAGCAGCTTACGGGGCTCCTACGAGCAGTACTTC.

The V call is TRBV11-1, the J call TRBJ2-5, with a weak D call TRBD1 (7 bases). This CDR3 has 15 amino acids. V lost 0 bases and J lost 4, with 12 bases in between. Per the germline V gene, CDR1 is SGHAT and CDR2 is FQDESV (reference sequence). The CDR3 nucleotides read TGTGCCAGCAGCTTAGCAGGAGGGGGCTTAGAGACCCAGTACTTC. Translated: CASSLAGGGLETQYF.